These 10 T cell receptor beta chains were all obtained from the same sample, sequenced in a study of T cell repertoires in ileal Crohn's disease. Some clones are missing from TCRdb's copy, which holds only in-frame ones; the method was immunoSEQ multiplex PCR. This table has more than 50,000 clones, 85% to 90% appearing once. Time point of the sample: neoterminal ileum biopsy at postoperative endoscopy, about 6 months after surgery. What was sequenced was ileal tissue. These TCRs come from an adult with Crohn's disease.

The V call is TRBV25-1, the J call TRBJ1-2; unclear D gene. With 2 bases removed from V and 1 base from J, the gap between germline ends came to 8 bases. CDR3 size: 14 residues. Germline V gene lookup returns CDR1 MGHDK and CDR2 SYGVNS. The CDR3 sequence is CASSETVLNYGYTF. The CDR3 DNA sequence: TGTGCCAGCAGTGAAACAGTGCTTAACTATGGCTACACCTTC.

This chain links TRBV2 with TRBJ1-1; D gene unclear. The CDR3 is 16 residues long. V shed 4 bases and J shed 0 bases, with 15 bases lying between them. The germline V gene encodes CDR1 SNHLY and CDR2 FYNNEI. The CDR3 region is CASSVSRLGMNTEAFF. Here the CDR3 DNA reads TGTGCCAGCAGTGTGTCCCGATTGGGCATGAACACTGAAGCTTTCTTT.

This chain joins TRBV27 and TRBJ2-2; possible D gene TRBD1, 6 bases. CDR1 and CDR2 from the germline V gene are MNHEY and SMNVEV (reference sequence). The CDR3 is made up of 14 amino acids. The germline V and J ends were trimmed by 4 bases and 6 bases, with 12 bases remaining between them. CDR3 DNA: TGTGCCAGCAGTTCCGGGACATCGTCCGGGGAGCTGTTTTTT. Residues: CASSSGTSSGELFF.

The gene calls are TRBV30 and TRBJ1-5; D is uncertain. The length of the CDR3 is 13 residues. Germline CDR1 GTSNPN, CDR2 SVGIG (reference sequence). V lost 1 base and J 0 bases, leaving 4 bases between the germline ends. The CDR3 here is CAWSEYSNQPQHF. In DNA form, the CDR3 reads TGTGCCTGGAGTGAATATAGCAATCAGCCCCAGCATTTT.

This rearrangement joins TRBV6-6 to TRBJ1-5; TRBD1 is a possible D gene (5 bases). Germline CDR1 reads MNHNY; CDR2 reads SVGAGI (reference sequence). V was pared by 0 bases and J by 5 bases, with 14 bases between. The CDR3 is 16 amino acids. In DNA, the CDR3 is TGTGCCAGCAGTTACTCTTTGGGTTGGGGCCATCAGCCCCAGCATTTT. Translated, it gives CASSYSLGWGHQPQHF.

In its sample, this clone was seen once. The V call is TRBV5-6, the J call TRBJ2-1, with D unclear. V was clipped by 0 bases and J by 4 bases, with 5 bases between them. The CDR3 is 13 residues long. Looked up from germline, CDR1 is SGHDT and CDR2 is YYEEEE. CDR3 nucleotides: TGTGCCAGCAGCTTGGCCAGGTACAATGAGCAGTTCTTC. This encodes CASSLARYNEQFF.

The chain links TRBV9 to TRBJ1-1; tentative D call: TRBD1 (5 bases). This CDR3 region has 16 residues. CDR1 is SGDLS and CDR2 is YYNGEE in the germline V gene. V shed 0 bases and J shed 6 bases, with 18 bases lying between them. Here the CDR3 reads CASSVEIGGLGAEAFF. The CDR3 DNA is TGTGCCAGCAGCGTAGAAATCGGGGGTCTCGGGGCTGAAGCTTTCTTT. Full variable domain (outside the CDR3, taken from reference TRBV9 and TRBJ1-1): DSGVTQTPKHLITATGQRVTLRCSPRSGDLSVYWYQQSLDQGLQFLIQYYNGEERAKGNILERFSAQQFPDLHSELNLSSLELGDSALYFCASSVEIGGLGAEAFFGQGTRLTVV.

V gene TRBV4-3 combines with J gene TRBJ2-1; D gene ambiguous. The CDR3 runs 14 residues. V lost 5 bases and J 1 base, leaving 9 bases between the germline ends. In germline, CDR1 is LGHNA, CDR2 YSLEER. CDR3 loop: CASSLAISYNEQFF. The DNA for the CDR3 is TGCGCCAGCAGCTTAGCAATATCCTACAATGAGCAGTTCTTC.

The rearrangement joins TRBV5-1 to TRBJ1-2; the D is unclear. The V and J ends lost 1 base and 5 bases respectively, with 9 bases between them. The CDR3 has 13 residues. The germline CDR1 and CDR2 sequences are SGHRS and YFSETQ. The CDR3 DNA sequence: TGCGCCAGCAGCTTGAATTGGGCTTATGGCTACACCTTC. It encodes CASSLNWAYGYTF.

This CDR3 is CASSYTGGNYNSPLHF. The CDR3 DNA reads TGTGCCAGCAGCTATACGGGGGGGAACTATAATTCACCCCTCCACTTT. The rearrangement joins TRBV5-6 to TRBJ1-6, with a weak D call TRBD1 (5 bases). V lost 3 bases and J 3 bases, leaving 13 bases between the germline ends. Germline CDR1 and CDR2: SGHDT and YYEEEE. CDR3 length equals 16 residues.